The 10 T cell receptor beta chains listed next were all sequenced from one sample in a study of Ad26.COV2.S vaccination and SARS-CoV-2 variants. Treatment denoted: roughly 18 received Ad26.COV2.S at low or high dose, single or two shots; about five received placebo; per-sample allocation not given. Sampling was performed 63 days after the first vaccine or placebo injection. The table came from immunoSEQ multiplex PCR; TCRdb's copy has only in-frame clones and leaves some out. The sample carries 300,000 to 400,000 clones, over 75% recorded once. This specimen was peripheral blood, taken in a trial of Ad26.COV2.S vaccine versus placebo. The receptors shown here come from a person between 18 and 65 years old who received the Ad26.COV2.S COVID-19 vaccine or a placebo.

The V call is TRBV6-2 or TRBV6-3, the J call TRBJ2-3; TRBD2 matches at 11 bases. The CDR3 loop spans 16 amino acids. The germline V gene has CDR1 MNHEY and CDR2 SVGEGT. V gave up 0 bases and J gave up 5 bases; unmatched junction bases: 4. The CDR3 DNA sequence: TGTGCCAGCAGTTACTCTAGCGGGGGGGTGAAAGATACGCAGTATTTT. Translation gives CASSYSSGGVKDTQYF.

The rearrangement links TRBV14 to TRBJ2-1; D is perhaps TRBD1 or TRBD2 (6 bases each). V was cut by 3 bases and J by 8 bases, with 14 bases left in between. The germline gives CDR1 SGHDN, CDR2 FVKESK. The CDR3 runs to 14 residues. CDR3 in amino acids: CASSHEGGFYEQFF. The CDR3 DNA sequence: TGTGCCAGCAGCCACGAAGGGGGGTTTTATGAGCAGTTCTTC.

This clone was recorded once. This chain uses TRBV30 with TRBJ1-1; D unresolved. This CDR3 region has 13 residues. The germline V gene has CDR1 GTSNPN and CDR2 SVGIG (reference sequence). V was cut by 7 bases and J by 3 bases, with 15 bases left in between. The CDR3 nucleotides read TGTGCCTATACAATCCGGACGGACACTGAAGCTTTCTTT. It is translated as CAYTIRTDTEAFF.

The gene calls are TRBV4-1 and TRBJ1-1; the D is unclear. The CDR3 is 14 amino acids. Trimming stripped 0 bases from V and 7 bases from J, with 12 bases between. The germline CDR1 and CDR2 sequences are MGHRA and YSYEKL. The CDR3 region is CASSQDSRVLEAFF. DNA for the CDR3: TGCGCCAGCAGCCAAGATAGTAGGGTCCTTGAAGCTTTCTTT.

The chain has TRBV7-3 and TRBJ2-3, with D perhaps assigned TRBD1 or TRBD2 (5 bases each). V dropped 5 bases and J dropped 4 bases, with 19 bases sitting between them. The length of the CDR3 is 16 residues. Germline values: CDR1 SGHTA, CDR2 FQGTGA. CDR3 residues: CASSPPAGGGPDTQYF. In DNA form, the CDR3 reads TGTGCCAGCAGCCCTCCCGCTGGTGGGGGTCCAGATACGCAGTATTTT.

This chain joins TRBV5-6 and TRBJ1-1; D gene ambiguous. The CDR3 sequence is 13 residues long. Germline V gene data show CDR1 as SGHDT and CDR2 as YYEEEE. V dropped 4 bases and J dropped 6 bases, with 13 bases sitting between them. The CDR3 is CASSPDRRPEAFF. In DNA form, the CDR3 reads TGTGCCAGCAGCCCAGATCGTCGGCCTGAAGCTTTCTTT.

The V gene is TRBV6-2 or TRBV6-3, the J gene TRBJ2-7; no definite D call. Trimming shortened V by 5 bases and J by 2 bases, and 7 bases separated the two germline ends. CDR3 length: 12 amino acids. CDR1 is MNHEY, CDR2 SVGEGT, per germline. The CDR3 sequence is CASSRVTYEQYF. The CDR3 nucleotides read TGTGCCAGCAGTAGAGTCACCTACGAGCAGTACTTC.

This chain joins TRBV10-3 and TRBJ2-7; D unresolved. This CDR3 region has 13 residues. Trimming removed 7 bases at V and 4 bases at J, with 14 bases between. The germline gives CDR1 ENHRY, CDR2 SYGVKD. CDR3 nucleotides: TGTGCCATCACCGACACCCCCAGATACGAGCAGTACTTC. It codes for CAITDTPRYEQYF.

This rearrangement joins TRBV15 to TRBJ1-4; TRBD1 aligns across 7 bases. Germline loops: CDR1 LNHNV, CDR2 YYDKDF (reference sequence). CDR3 length equals 14 residues. With 1 base clipped from V and 8 bases from J, the junction kept 4 bases outside the gene matches. The CDR3 here is CATSRVGGEEKLFF. CDR3 sequence (DNA): TGTGCCACCAGCAGAGTAGGGGGCGAAGAAAAACTGTTTTTT. Complete variable domain (other parts from reference TRBV15 and TRBJ1-4): DAMVIQNPRYQVTQFGKPVTLSCSQTLNHNVMYWYQQKSSQAPKLLFHYYDKDFNNEADTPDNFQSRRPNTSFCFLDIRSPGLGDTAMYLCATSRVGGEEKLFFGSGTQLSVL.

The chain recombines TRBV6-5 with TRBJ1-5; 7 nucleotides agree with TRBD1. The CDR3 loop spans 12 amino acids. Per the germline V gene, CDR1 is MNHEY and CDR2 is SVGAGI. V gave up 6 bases and J gave up 6 bases; unmatched junction bases: 2. The CDR3 coding sequence is TGTGCCAGCAGCCAGGGGGGTCAGCCCCAGCATTTT. It specifies CASSQGGQPQHF.